This T cell receptor beta chain was sequenced for a study of blood T cells in healthy people across ages. On this clonotype itself: What it binds is not known.

A second 7 to 11 cycle PCR used barcoded and J-beta primers. In TCRdb, the 5' RACE reads were re-called with MiXCR into one record per CDR3 protein. The data hold fewer than 2,000,000 distinct CDR3 sequences, with 30% to 40% observed a single time. Study-wide results and limits: Both naive CD4+ cell counts and diversity were greater in long-lived donors than in aged donors.

The CDR3 has 13 amino acids. Germline-derived CDR1 and CDR2 are DFQATT and SNEGSKA (reference sequence). J gave up 4 bases and V 1 base, and 1 base lay outside the gene matches. Every sample gave at least 5.5 micrograms of total RNA when it was extracted. The sequence was obtained from a woman in her twenties or thirties in good health. This chain connects TRBV20-1 to TRBJ2-7, with 10 nucleotides matching TRBD2. The sequenced material came from blood. The chain's CDR3 is CSARALAGYEQYF. CDR3 nucleotides: TGCAGTGCTAGAGCACTAGCGGGATACGAGCAGTACTTC.